This TCR beta chain was captured by sequencing in a study of cytomegalovirus exposure and HLA in healthy donors. Study-level background: An early data release held tens of millions of unique TCRs from HLA-typed donors. Whole-study findings and limits: Sequencing depth roughly uniform across donors was assumed in presence/absence analyses. In a later analysis, several top co-occurrence clusters appeared linked to parvovirus B19, influenza, CMV and Epstein-Barr virus.

At collection, donors were nominally healthy, but unrecorded immune exposures were probable. This CDR3 spans 15 amino acids. J was trimmed by 8 bases and V by 6 bases; bases with no gene match: 7. Germline CDR1 reads MNHNY; CDR2 reads SVGAGI (reference sequence). The PCR ran on 60 Vbeta and 13 Jbeta primers. Here immunoSEQ multiplex PCR was the method, and the copy in TCRdb shows in-frame clones only, minus some. This sample has more than 100,000 clones, with 83% found just once. Concerning this clone itself: Its antigen is not known.

This chain uses TRBV6-6 with TRBJ1-6; 10 positions match TRBD1. The sample comprised PBMCs. The TCR originated in a man between 35 and 55 years old in good health and CMV-seronegative. In DNA, the CDR3 is TGTGCCAGCAGCTTTCCCGGGACAGGGGATTCACCCCTCCACTTT. It translates to CASSFPGTGDSPLHF.